The subject of this entry is one T cell receptor (beta chain). V was clipped by 6 bases and J by 5 bases, with 13 bases between them. The CDR3 spans 13 residues. Germline V gene data show CDR1 as SGHAT and CDR2 as FQDESV (reference sequence). Each CDR3 protein is one row after TCRdb ran MiXCR on the 5' RACE reads. This table has 20,000 to 25,000 distinct CDR3 sequences, around 30% appearing once. The rearrangement links TRBV11-1 to TRBJ1-2, with D unclear. The sample comprised tumor-infiltrating naive CD4+ T cells sorted from the breast tumor. Subset defined: naive CD4+ T cells, CD4+CD45RA+CD25-. This receptor was taken from a female donor with breast cancer. The CDR3 nucleotides read TGTGCCAGCAGGGCCGGGATCCAATATGGCTACACCTTC. Protein product: CASRAGIQYGYTF.